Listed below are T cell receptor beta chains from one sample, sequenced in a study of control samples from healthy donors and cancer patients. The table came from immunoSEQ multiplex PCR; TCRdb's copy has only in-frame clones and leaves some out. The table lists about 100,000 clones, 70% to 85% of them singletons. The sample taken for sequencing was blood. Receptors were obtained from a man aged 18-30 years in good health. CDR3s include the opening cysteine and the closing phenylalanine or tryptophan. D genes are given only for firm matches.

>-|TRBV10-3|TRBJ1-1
CAIGTNTEAFF
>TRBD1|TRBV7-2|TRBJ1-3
CASSSTGIGDTIYF
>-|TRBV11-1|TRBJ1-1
CASSLARGAAAEAFF
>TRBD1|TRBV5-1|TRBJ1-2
CASSSTGVYGYTF
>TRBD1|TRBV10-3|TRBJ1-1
CAISERGREAFF
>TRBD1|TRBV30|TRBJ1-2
CAWSATGGGYTF
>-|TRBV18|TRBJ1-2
CASFTSPNYGYTF
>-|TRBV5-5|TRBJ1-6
CASTLDSLNNSPLHF
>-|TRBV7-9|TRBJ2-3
CASSFKGPESTDTQYF
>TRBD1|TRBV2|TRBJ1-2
CASRGQGWRYTF
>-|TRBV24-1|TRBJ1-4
CATSDCGVFGDEKLFF
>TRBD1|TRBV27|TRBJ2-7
CASSFGTGGYEQYF
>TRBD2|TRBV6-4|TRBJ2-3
CASRPTSGPSTDTQYF
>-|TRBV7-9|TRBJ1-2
CASRETSGGYTF
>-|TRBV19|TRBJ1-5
CASSIRGNQPQHF
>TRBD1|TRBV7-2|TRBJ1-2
CASSSGRGRYGYTF
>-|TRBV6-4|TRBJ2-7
CASSDGYQLYEQYF
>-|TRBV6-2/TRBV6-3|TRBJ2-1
CASSYGQGFRTEQFF
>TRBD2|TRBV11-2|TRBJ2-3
CASSSSRGGGTDTQYF
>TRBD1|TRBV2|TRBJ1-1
CASSSGGNTEAFF
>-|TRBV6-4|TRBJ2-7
CAGCRGHFYEQYF
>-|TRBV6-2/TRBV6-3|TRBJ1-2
CASSTPGGYGYTF
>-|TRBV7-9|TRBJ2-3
CASSIPPSRGPDTQYF
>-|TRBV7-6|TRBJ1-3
CASSSETGRSGNTIYF
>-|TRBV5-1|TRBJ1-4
CASSLDGTPNEKLFF
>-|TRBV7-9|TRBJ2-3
CASSLGGSPPRDTQYF
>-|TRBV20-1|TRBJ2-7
CSARDSYEQYF
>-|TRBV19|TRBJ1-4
CASSPVSVNGEKLFF
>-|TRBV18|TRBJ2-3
CASSPPSTDTQYF
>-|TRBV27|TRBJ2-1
CASSLITGWEQFF
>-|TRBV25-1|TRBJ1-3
CASSERKRSGNTIYF
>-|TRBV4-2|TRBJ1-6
CASSPAWGAPPLHF
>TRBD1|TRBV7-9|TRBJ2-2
CASSTDRGMAGELFF
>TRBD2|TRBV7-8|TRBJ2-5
CASSLLAGGPGETQYF
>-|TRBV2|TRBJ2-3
CASHWTGSRGGTDTQYF
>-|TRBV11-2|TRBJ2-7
CASSFITGVGEQYF
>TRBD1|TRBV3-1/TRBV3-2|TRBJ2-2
CASSQGGQGVPGELFF
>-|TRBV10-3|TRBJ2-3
CAIGKDSNTDTQYF
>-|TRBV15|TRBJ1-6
CATSRDDRGVKGSPLHF
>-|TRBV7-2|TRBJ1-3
CASSFPPGNTIYF
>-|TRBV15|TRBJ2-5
CATSGSTRGVSRETQYF
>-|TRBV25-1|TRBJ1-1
CASSEGGKGSHTEAFF
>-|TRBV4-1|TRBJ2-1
CASSQEEGSYNEQFF
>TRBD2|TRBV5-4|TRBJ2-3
CASSLQRGGLGTDTQYF